The 31 T cell receptor beta chains reported below all come from one sample, sequenced in a study of blood T cell repertoires in COVID-19. The method was immunoSEQ multiplex PCR; TCRdb's version includes in-frame clones alone and lacks a portion of them. The sample holds about 150,000 clones, about 85% seen once. Sequenced material: peripheral blood. The source is a man between 60 and 75 years old with COVID-19, enrolled during active disease.

V and J are TRBV7-8 and TRBJ1-5, with 7 positions matching TRBD1. CDR3 size: 15 residues. Germline CDR1 reads SGHVS; CDR2 reads FQNEAQ. V shed 1 base, J shed 7 bases, and the junction held 7 bases outside the gene matches. CDR3 in DNA: TGTGCCAGCAGCTTAGTGGCAGGGGGACGGCAGCCCCAGCATTTT. It codes for CASSLVAGGRQPQHF.

The rearrangement joins TRBV5-1 to TRBJ2-7, with D perhaps TRBD1 (6 bases). The V gene lost 0 bases and the J gene lost 7 bases, with 14 bases spanning the gap. The CDR3 totals 14 residues. Germline CDR1 and CDR2: SGHRS and YFSETQ. CDR3 region: CASSLAMGAEEQYF. For the CDR3, the DNA is TGCGCCAGCAGCTTGGCCATGGGGGCAGAGGAGCAGTACTTC.

The chain links TRBV16 to TRBJ2-2; D is possibly TRBD2 (5 bases). V was clipped by 2 bases and J by 7 bases, with 14 bases between them. CDR1 is KGHSY and CDR2 is FQNENV in the germline V gene. The CDR3 has 15 amino acids. This CDR3 reads CASSQVEGSGGELFF. CDR3 coding DNA: TGTGCCAGCAGCCAAGTTGAGGGTTCCGGCGGGGAGCTGTTTTTT.

The CDR3 here is CASSPETAFGVGPGNTIYF. In nucleotides, the CDR3 is TGTGCCAGCAGCCCGGAGACAGCTTTCGGCGTCGGGCCTGGAAACACCATATATTTT. V gene TRBV7-9 combines with J gene TRBJ1-3; perhaps TRBD1 as D (5 bases). This CDR3 is built from 19 residues. The germline CDR1 and CDR2 sequences are SEHNR and FQNEAQ (reference sequence). V lost 5 bases to trimming and J lost 2 bases, with 25 bases between them.

The gene calls are TRBV19 and TRBJ2-3; no definite D call. The CDR3 contains 13 residues. Germline CDR1 LNHDA, CDR2 SQIVND (reference sequence). The ends were cut back, 6 bases at V and 6 bases at J, with 13 bases in the middle. CDR3 coding DNA: TGTGCCAGTAGCCGACAAGTTGGGGATACGCAGTATTTT. Translated, it gives CASSRQVGDTQYF.

This clone was seen a single time. This rearrangement joins TRBV5-1 to TRBJ2-5; D perhaps matches TRBD1 (6 bases). CDR1 is SGHRS and CDR2 is YFSETQ in the germline V gene. The CDR3 consists of 15 residues. V dropped 2 bases and J dropped 3 bases, with 14 bases sitting between them. The chain's CDR3 is CASSLNQGSKETQYF. CDR3 bases: TGCGCCAGCAGCTTAAATCAGGGGAGTAAAGAGACCCAGTACTTC.

The genes are TRBV2 and TRBJ1-4, with D uncertain. The V end was cut by 4 bases, the J end by 3 bases, with 9 bases between. The CDR3 has 14 amino acids. The germline V gene encodes CDR1 SNHLY and CDR2 FYNNEI. CDR3 loop: CASSAGDANEKLFF. In DNA, the CDR3 is TGTGCCAGCAGTGCCGGGGATGCTAATGAAAAACTGTTTTTT.

The rearrangement links TRBV20-1 to TRBJ2-5, with 7 bases that match TRBD1. V shed 5 bases, J shed 9 bases, and the junction held 6 bases outside the gene matches. CDR1 DFQATT and CDR2 SNEGSKA come from the germline V gene (reference sequence). The CDR3 is 11 residues long. The CDR3, as DNA: TGCAGTGCTGGACACCAGGGGGCCCAGTACTTC. It translates to CSAGHQGAQYF.

V gene TRBV5-1 combines with J gene TRBJ1-1; 7 nucleotides align to TRBD1. V lost 4 bases to trimming and J lost 0 bases; unmatched junction nucleotides: 9. The CDR3 has 16 amino acids. Per germline, CDR1 SGHRS and CDR2 YFSETQ. CDR3 in amino acids: CASSPLGDRVNTEAFF. The CDR3 coding sequence is TGCGCCAGCAGCCCTCTAGGGGACAGAGTGAACACTGAAGCTTTCTTT. Filled out from reference TRBV5-1 and TRBJ1-1, the complete variable domain reads KAGVTQTPRYLIKTRGQQVTLSCSPISGHRSVSWYQQTPGQGLQFLFEYFSETQRNKGNFPGRFSGRQFSNSRSEMNVSTLELGDSALYLCASSPLGDRVNTEAFFGQGTRLTVV.

The sample holds one count of this clone. The J gene is TRBJ1-4, the V gene TRBV7-9; D is unclear. Trimming cost V 5 bases and J 8 bases, with 9 bases left between them. Germline values: CDR1 SEHNR, CDR2 FQNEAQ (reference sequence). CDR3 length: 12 residues. The DNA for the CDR3 is TGTGCCAGCAGCCCCGGAGGGGAAAAACTGTTTTTT. Residues: CASSPGGEKLFF.

CDR3 DNA sequence: TGTGCCAGCAGCTTAATACAGAACACTGAAGCTTTCTTT. Its translation is CASSLIQNTEAFF. The rearrangement uses TRBV7-3 and TRBJ1-1; no reliable D call. Deletions cut 1 base from V and 1 base from J, with 4 bases between. The CDR3 length is 13 residues. The germline gives CDR1 SGHTA, CDR2 FQGTGA.

V usage is TRBV18 and J usage is TRBJ1-1; no clear D. From germline, CDR1 is KGHSH and CDR2 LQKENI. CDR3 length: 13 residues. V was shortened by 5 bases and J by 1 base, with 8 bases between the two germline ends. CDR3 bases: TGTGCCAGCTCAGCGGACTCGAACACTGAAGCTTTCTTT. Its protein is CASSADSNTEAFF. Full variable domain (outside the CDR3, taken from reference TRBV18 and TRBJ1-1): NAGVMQNPRHLVRRRGQEARLRCSPMKGHSHVYWYRQLPEEGLKFMVYLQKENIIDESGMPKERFSAEFPKEGPSILRIQQVVRGDSAAYFCASSADSNTEAFFGQGTRLTVV.

CDR3 sequence (DNA): TGTGCCAGTAGTATAGATACAGACATCCTGCACCATGGCTACACCTTC. This codes for CASSIDTDILHHGYTF. The chain has TRBV19 and TRBJ1-2; D unclear. Germline CDR1 LNHDA, CDR2 SQIVND (reference sequence). Trimming took off 0 bases at V and 6 bases at J, with 17 bases between the two ends. This CDR3 contains 16 residues.

J is TRBJ2-7 and V is TRBV12-5; D gene uncertain. The CDR3 length is 14 residues. Germline CDR1 is LGHNT and CDR2 is FRNRAP. V gave up 1 base and J gave up 3 bases, with 10 bases separating them. CDR3: CASGLGALNYEQYF. The CDR3 region has the DNA TGTGCTAGTGGTTTGGGGGCGCTTAACTACGAGCAGTACTTC.

CDR3 in DNA: TGTGCCAGCAGCACTACAGGGACGGCCAAAAACATTCAGTACTTC. Its protein is CASSTTGTAKNIQYF. V and J are TRBV6-6 and TRBJ2-4; D is possibly TRBD1 (6 bases). Germline V lookup: CDR1 MNHNY, CDR2 SVGAGI (reference sequence). CDR3 size: 15 residues. Between the trimmed V and J ends, which lost 6 bases and 1 base, there was a span of 13 bases.

The chain couples TRBV7-2 to TRBJ1-3, with 7 bases matching TRBD1. Germline CDR1 reads SGHTA; CDR2 reads FQGNSA. Unmatched junction bases numbered 7, after V lost 8 bases and J lost 0 bases. The CDR3 loop spans 15 amino acids. The CDR3 protein is CASSQGQLSGNTIYF. CDR3 coding DNA: TGTGCCAGCTCCCAGGGACAGCTCTCTGGAAACACCATATATTTT.

The chain uses TRBV3-1 (or the pseudogene TRBV3-2) and TRBJ1-1; D unclear. The V gene lost 4 bases and the J gene lost 1 base, with 10 bases spanning the gap. The CDR3 runs 14 residues. Germline loops: CDR1 LGHDT, CDR2 YNNKEL (reference sequence). The CDR3 loop is CASSPRPGNTEAFF. The DNA for the CDR3 is TGTGCCAGCAGCCCCCGCCCAGGGAACACTGAAGCTTTCTTT.

This sequence joins TRBV28 and TRBJ1-2; 9 nucleotides align to TRBD1. The junction had 9 bases not matched to a gene; V was cut back by 5 bases and J by 8 bases. Germline V lookup: CDR1 MDHEN, CDR2 SYDVKM. This CDR3 is built from 14 residues. The CDR3 is CASSTPGTGKGYTF. The CDR3 DNA is TGTGCCAGCAGTACCCCCGGGACAGGGAAAGGCTACACCTTC.

The V gene is TRBV7-8, the J gene TRBJ1-5; 7 bases fit TRBD1. V dropped 5 bases and J dropped 6; count of bases not matched to a gene: 13. CDR3 length: 16 residues. CDR1 is SGHVS and CDR2 is FQNEAQ in the germline V gene. The CDR3 DNA is TGTGCCAGCAGCACAGGGGCGAGGGGGCTCTCTCAGCCCCAGCATTTT. This codes for CASSTGARGLSQPQHF.

This chain's CDR3 is CASKQGSINEKLFF. The CDR3 DNA sequence: TGTGCCAGCAAACAGGGTTCGATCAATGAAAAACTGTTTTTT. This chain connects TRBV6-5 to TRBJ1-4, with TRBD1 as a possible D gene (6 bases). There are 14 residues in the CDR3. Germline assignment: CDR1 MNHEY and CDR2 SVGAGI. V was cut by 7 bases and J by 5 bases, with 14 bases left in between.

The chain carries TRBV7-2 and TRBJ1-1, with TRBD1 as a possible D gene (6 bases). Trimming took off 2 bases at V and 1 base at J, with 11 bases between the two ends. The CDR3 contains 15 residues. Germline V gene data show CDR1 as SGHTA and CDR2 as FQGNSA. For the CDR3, the DNA is TGTGCCAGCAGCTTAAACACAGGGTGGAACACTGAAGCTTTCTTT. This encodes CASSLNTGWNTEAFF.

The chain has TRBV7-2 and TRBJ2-7; TRBD2 aligns across 7 bases. CDR1 SGHTA and CDR2 FQGNSA come from the germline V gene. Trimming at V came to 4 bases and at J to 2 bases, leaving 8 bases not matched to a gene. This CDR3 is built from 15 residues. This CDR3 reads CASSSEGGSPYEQYF. The CDR3 DNA reads TGTGCCAGCAGCTCAGAGGGCGGGAGTCCCTACGAGCAGTACTTC. Drawing the rest from reference TRBV7-2 and TRBJ2-7, the complete variable domain is GAGVSQSPSNKVTEKGKDVELRCDPISGHTALYWYRQSLGQGLEFLIYFQGNSAPDKSGLPSDRFSAERTGGSVSTLTIQRTQQEDSAVYLCASSSEGGSPYEQYFGPGTRLTVT.

The J gene is TRBJ2-6, the V gene TRBV5-1; perhaps TRBD1 as D (6 bases). Germline V gives CDR1 SGHRS, CDR2 YFSETQ. CDR3 length equals 16 residues. V was clipped by 4 bases and J by 0 bases, with 11 bases between them. The CDR3 bases are TGCGCCAGCAGCCTAACAGGGACCTCTGGGGCCAACGTCCTGACTTTC. This sequence encodes CASSLTGTSGANVLTF. Using reference TRBV5-1 and TRBJ2-6 for the parts outside the CDR3, the full variable domain is KAGVTQTPRYLIKTRGQQVTLSCSPISGHRSVSWYQQTPGQGLQFLFEYFSETQRNKGNFPGRFSGRQFSNSRSEMNVSTLELGDSALYLCASSLTGTSGANVLTFGAGSRLTVL.

This clone is a singleton in its sample. The chain recombines TRBV5-1 with TRBJ2-5, with D possibly matching TRBD1 (6 bases). This CDR3 contains 16 residues. V lost 5 bases and J 2 bases, leaving 19 bases between the germline ends. Looked up from germline, CDR1 is SGHRS and CDR2 is YFSETQ. CDR3 region: CASRPYDRRQQETQYF. The DNA for the CDR3 is TGCGCCAGCAGGCCTTACGACAGGAGACAACAAGAGACCCAGTACTTC. Variable domain in full (rest from reference TRBV5-1 and TRBJ2-5): KAGVTQTPRYLIKTRGQQVTLSCSPISGHRSVSWYQQTPGQGLQFLFEYFSETQRNKGNFPGRFSGRQFSNSRSEMNVSTLELGDSALYLCASRPYDRRQQETQYFGPGTRLLVL.

The J gene is TRBJ2-1, the V gene TRBV11-3, with D tentatively TRBD2 (5 bases). V was trimmed by 3 bases and J by 6 bases, leaving 9 bases between them. The CDR3 runs to 13 residues. Germline CDR1 and CDR2: SGHNT and YENEEA. In DNA form, the CDR3 reads TGTGCCAGCAGCTTTGGGGAGCTCAATGAGCAGTTCTTC. Translating gives CASSFGELNEQFF.

The rearrangement joins TRBV24-1 to TRBJ1-6, with D possibly matching TRBD1 (6 bases). This CDR3 has 14 amino acids. With 3 bases removed from V and 5 bases from J, the gap between germline ends came to 7 bases. Germline loops: CDR1 KGHDR, CDR2 SFDVKD. CDR3 coding DNA: TGTGCCACCAGTGATGGGACAAATAATTCACCCCTCCACTTT. The encoded protein is CATSDGTNNSPLHF.

The chain employs TRBV5-1 and TRBJ1-6; 8 bases align to TRBD1. The CDR3 consists of 16 residues. V dropped 5 bases and J dropped 1; count of bases not matched to a gene: 5. Germline CDR1 is SGHRS and CDR2 is YFSETQ. The CDR3 is CASSNRGSSYNSPLHF. The CDR3 nucleotides are TGCGCCAGCAGTAACAGGGGGAGTTCCTATAATTCACCCCTCCACTTT.

The genes are TRBV4-3 and TRBJ2-3; TRBD1 might be the D (5 bases). The germline gives CDR1 LGHNA, CDR2 YSLEER. With 1 base removed from V and 5 bases from J, the gap between germline ends came to 10 bases. This CDR3 spans 14 amino acids. CDR3: CASSQGGWGDTQYF. The CDR3 DNA follows: TGCGCCAGCAGCCAAGGGGGCTGGGGAGATACGCAGTATTTT.

In this sample, this clone turned up once. The same CDR3 can be traced to other DNA sequences in this sample. The V call is TRBV7-3, the J call TRBJ2-6, with D possibly matching TRBD1 (5 bases). V lost 0 bases and J lost 1, with 10 bases in between. The CDR3 is 17 amino acids. Germline lookup yields CDR1 SGHTA and CDR2 FQGTGA. Here the CDR3 DNA reads TGTGCCAGCAGCTTAACGGGAACAGGATCTGGGGCCAACGTCCTGACTTTC. Its translation: CASSLTGTGSGANVLTF. The whole variable domain, remainder taken from reference TRBV7-3 and TRBJ2-6, is GAGVSQTPSNKVTEKGKYVELRCDPISGHTALYWYRQSLGQGPEFLIYFQGTGAADDSGLPNDRFFAVRPEGSVSTLKIQRTERGDSAVYLCASSLTGTGSGANVLTFGAGSRLTVL.

The chain uses TRBV7-9 and TRBJ2-2, with 8 nucleotides matching TRBD2. Germline trimming cut 8 bases from V and 0 bases from J; bases unmatched to any gene: 2. Germline CDR1 reads SEHNR; CDR2 reads FQNEAQ (reference sequence). The CDR3 runs to 14 residues. The CDR3 coding sequence is TGTGCCAGCCAGACTAGCGCGAACACCGGGGAGCTGTTTTTT. Residues: CASQTSANTGELFF.

The V gene is TRBV6-6, the J gene TRBJ2-3; possibly TRBD2 for D (7 bases). The CDR3 runs to 15 residues. V dropped 2 bases and J dropped 1 base, with 10 bases sitting between them. Per germline, CDR1 MNHNY and CDR2 SVGAGI (reference sequence). In DNA, the CDR3 is TGTGCCAGCAGTTACGGAGGGGGGGGCACAGATACGCAGTATTTT. Its protein product is CASSYGGGGTDTQYF.